The present TCR beta chain was sequenced within a study of blood T cell repertoires in COVID-19. The wider study: Material from acute and convalescent COVID-19 was sourced from the United States, Italy and Spain. From T cells, B-cell-depleted T cells, or PBMCs came the material, which was cDNA or gDNA.

Original data processing: Reference gene primer amplification gave estimated nucleated cell counts. TCRdb's copy holds only in-frame clones and misses some; the assay was immunoSEQ multiplex PCR. V and J calls plus clone size are reproduced from that table; the DNA served to infer D and trimming. The table shows just over 300,000 clones, with 75% to 90% occurring only once. This CDR3 has 16 residues. The V and J ends lost 4 bases and 1 base respectively, with 16 bases between them. Germline assignment: CDR1 MGHRA and CDR2 YSYEKL. The sample was peripheral blood. The V gene is TRBV4-1, the J gene TRBJ1-2; D is possibly TRBD1 (6 bases). The TCR sequence derives from a man aged 18-30 years with active or convalescent COVID-19. The CDR3 DNA sequence: TGCGCCAGCAGCCCGAGCGACAGGTGGAATAACTATGGCTACACCTTC. This encodes CASSPSDRWNNYGYTF.